This T cell receptor beta chain was sequenced in a study of long-term antiretroviral therapy in people with HIV. The CDR3 spans 16 residues. Germline lookup yields CDR1 SGHTA and CDR2 FQGNSA. V was shortened by 6 bases and J by 1 base, with 18 bases between the two germline ends. The libraries were made with immunoSEQ v3.0 at survey level. The protocol was immunoSEQ multiplex PCR, while the TCRdb copy is restricted to in-frame clones and leaves out a portion. The table has 29,000 or so clones, over 90% seen once. The rearrangement uses TRBV7-2 and TRBJ2-5; D is possibly TRBD1 (5 bases). The sequencing used unsorted PBMCs, collected less than 6.8 years after starting antiretroviral therapy. This clonotype was obtained from a woman between 40 and 50 years old with HIV. The DNA of the CDR3 is TGTGCCAGCAGACCTGATAGGGGCAGCCGCCAAGAGACCCAGTACTTC. Encoded protein: CASRPDRGSRQETQYF.